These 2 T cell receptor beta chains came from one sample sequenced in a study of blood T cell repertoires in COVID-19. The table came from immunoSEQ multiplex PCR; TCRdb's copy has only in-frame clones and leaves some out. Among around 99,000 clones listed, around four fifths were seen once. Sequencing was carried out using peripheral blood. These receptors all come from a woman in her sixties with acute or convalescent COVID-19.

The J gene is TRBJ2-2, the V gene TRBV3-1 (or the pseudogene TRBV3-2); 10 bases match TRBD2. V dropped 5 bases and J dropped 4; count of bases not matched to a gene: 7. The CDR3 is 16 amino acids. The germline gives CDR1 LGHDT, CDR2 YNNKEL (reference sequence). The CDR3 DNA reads TGTGCCAGCAGCGGGACCTCTAGCGGGAGCACCGGGGAGCTGTTTTTT. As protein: CASSGTSSGSTGELFF.

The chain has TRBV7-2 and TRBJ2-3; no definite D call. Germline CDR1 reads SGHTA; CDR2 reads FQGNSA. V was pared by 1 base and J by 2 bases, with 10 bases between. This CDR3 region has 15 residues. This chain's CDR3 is CASSLDALPTDTQYF. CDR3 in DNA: TGTGCCAGCAGCTTAGATGCACTGCCCACAGATACGCAGTATTTT.